This is a list of T cell receptor beta chains from one sample in a study of T cells in lung cancer brain metastases. The method was immunoSEQ multiplex PCR; TCRdb's version includes in-frame clones alone and lacks a portion of them. This table holds roughly 5,000 clones, approximately 81% found once. The sequencing input was tumor tissue from a brain metastasis. These receptors were obtained from a woman aged 50 to 60 with non-small cell lung cancer that had spread to the brain. CDR3s include the opening cysteine and the closing phenylalanine or tryptophan. The order of the fields is D gene, J gene, CDR3 length, V gene, CDR3 protein. A D gene is named only where the DNA matches it firmly.

>NA|TRBJ2-1|16|TRBV11-2
CASTQDGDLGYNEQFF
>NA|TRBJ1-1|18|TRBV18
CASSPAELQVGMNTEAFF
>NA|TRBJ1-5|14|TRBV18
CASSPIQGDQPQHF
>TRBD2|TRBJ2-7|14|TRBV7-2
CASSWGLAGGEQYF
>TRBD1|TRBJ2-4|16|TRBV18
CASSPGPGTVKNIQYF
>NA|TRBJ1-2|13|TRBV19
CASSGSADYGYTF
>NA|TRBJ1-2|14|TRBV9
CASSVRQEDYGYTF
>NA|TRBJ1-1|15|TRBV29-1
CSVDVWGRGNTEAFF
>TRBD2|TRBJ2-7|15|TRBV11-3
CASSWRTSGRGEQYF
>NA|TRBJ1-3|13|TRBV19
CASSIDQENRRIF
>TRBD1|TRBJ1-5|15|TRBV2
CASSDQGAGNQPQHF
>NA|TRBJ1-1|13|TRBV28
CASTWSLNTEAFF
>TRBD1|TRBJ2-1|14|TRBV2
CALRGDRAADEQFF
>NA|TRBJ2-2|14|TRBV9
CASSSRTYTGELFF
>NA|TRBJ1-4|14|TRBV30
CAWSGSGVAEKLFF
>NA|TRBJ2-2|19|TRBV7-9
CASSLVGLSLNMDAGELFF
>NA|TRBJ2-2|13|TRBV10-3
CAIRGLDTGELFF
>NA|TRBJ1-2|13|TRBV2
CASSWDSDYGYTF
>TRBD1|TRBJ2-7|15|TRBV19
CASSMEQGVGYEQYF
>NA|TRBJ2-1|12|TRBV7-3
CASSPSGNEQFF
>TRBD2|TRBJ2-1|18|TRBV9
CASSVGTSGTSSYNEQFF
>NA|TRBJ1-1|15|TRBV5-4
CASSQASRAPTEAFF